The 20 T cell receptor beta chains listed next were all sequenced from one sample in a study of PD-L1 blockade in urothelial cancer. Time point described: pretreatment peripheral blood. Data came from immunoSEQ multiplex PCR; TCRdb stores just in-frame clones and leaves some out. The table lists about 87,000 clones, roughly 89% of them singletons. This sample comprised PBMCs, obtained around atezolizumab (anti-PD-L1) treatment. The receptor set was obtained from a man in his 60s with urothelial cancer.

Only a few counts were recorded for this clone. The rearrangement links TRBV29-1 to TRBJ1-1; TRBD1 agrees at 9 bases. The CDR3 totals 12 residues. Germline CDR1 SQVTM, CDR2 ANQGSEA. The junction had 0 bases not matched to a gene; V was cut back by 7 bases and J by 0 bases. CDR3 DNA sequence: TGCAGCGGGACAGGGGTGAACACTGAAGCTTTCTTT. This gives the protein CSGTGVNTEAFF.

The rearrangement uses TRBV5-6 and TRBJ2-7, with 7 bases identical to TRBD1. In germline, CDR1 is SGHDT, CDR2 YYEEEE. V lost 4 bases to trimming and J lost 5 bases; unmatched junction nucleotides: 9. The CDR3 extends over 14 amino acids. CDR3 region: CASSLQGRHDEQYF. The CDR3 bases are TGTGCCAGCAGCCTACAGGGGCGCCACGACGAGCAGTACTTC. Supplemented by reference TRBV5-6 and TRBJ2-7, the full variable domain reads DAGVTQSPTHLIKTRGQQVTLRCSPKSGHDTVSWYQQALGQGPQFIFQYYEEEERQRGNFPDRFSGHQFPNYSSELNVNALLLGDSALYLCASSLQGRHDEQYFGPGTRLTVT.

The chain employs TRBV5-1 and TRBJ2-7; D may be TRBD2 (6 bases). Germline CDR1 SGHRS, CDR2 YFSETQ. Trimming took 1 base from V and 5 from J, leaving 10 bases between them. The CDR3 is made up of 13 amino acids. In DNA form, the CDR3 reads TGCGCCAGCAGCTTGTCAGGCGGGGACGAGCAGTACTTC. This sequence encodes CASSLSGGDEQYF.

The chain links TRBV11-2 to TRBJ2-3; D call uncertain. Germline V gene lookup returns CDR1 SGHAT and CDR2 FQNNGV. The CDR3 covers 16 residues. V was pared by 1 base and J by 1 base, with 12 bases between. CDR3 region: CASSLVLSLGTDTQYF. The CDR3, as DNA: TGTGCCAGCAGCTTAGTGTTGAGTCTGGGCACAGATACGCAGTATTTT.

This chain links TRBV11-2 with TRBJ1-1, with a possible D match to TRBD1 (5 bases). The CDR3 has 15 amino acids. V was clipped by 7 bases and J by 0 bases, with 15 bases between them. CDR1 is SGHAT, CDR2 FQNNGV, per germline. In DNA, the CDR3 is TGTGCCAGCAACCAAGGGGTAGGGGTGAACACTGAAGCTTTCTTT. Protein: CASNQGVGVNTEAFF.

V usage is TRBV29-1 and J usage is TRBJ2-5; possibly TRBD1 for D (5 bases). V was cut by 2 bases and J by 5 bases, with 15 bases left in between. Germline V CDR1 and CDR2: SQVTM, ANQGSEA. The CDR3 is 14 residues long. Here the CDR3 reads CSVEPDRLRETQYF. For the CDR3, the DNA is TGCAGCGTTGAACCCGACAGATTGCGGGAGACCCAGTACTTC.

This chain connects TRBV27 to TRBJ1-5; D gene uncertain. V lost 2 bases and J 7 bases, leaving 9 bases between the germline ends. CDR3 length: 13 amino acids. Germline CDR1 reads MNHEY; CDR2 reads SMNVEV (reference sequence). The CDR3 spells CASSLGGRQPQHF. The CDR3 DNA is TGTGCCAGCAGTTTAGGAGGGCGACAGCCCCAGCATTTT.

This chain connects TRBV10-2 to TRBJ2-1; 8 bases fit TRBD2. CDR1 is WSHSY and CDR2 is SAAADI in the germline V gene. With V trimmed by 0 bases and J by 1 base, 2 bases remained unmatched. The CDR3 totals 16 residues. This chain's CDR3 is CASSESASGSYNEQFF. As DNA, the CDR3 is TGCGCCAGCAGTGAGTCGGCTAGCGGGTCCTACAATGAGCAGTTCTTC.

V is TRBV6-5 and J is TRBJ2-7; a possible D gene is TRBD2 (5 bases). CDR1 is MNHEY and CDR2 is SVGAGI in the germline V gene. The CDR3 has 11 amino acids. Trimming stripped 6 bases from V and 7 bases from J, with 10 bases between. In nucleotides, the CDR3 is TGTGCCAGCAGGGGAGTGGAAGAGCAGTACTTC. Translation gives CASRGVEEQYF.

This clone occurred once. This chain joins TRBV6-1 and TRBJ2-7; D is perhaps TRBD2 (5 bases). Trimming stripped 7 bases from V and 4 bases from J, with 17 bases between. CDR3 length: 14 residues. The germline CDR1 and CDR2 sequences are MNHNS and SASEGT. CDR3 nucleotide sequence: TGTGCCAGCACTGTGGCCCCCCTAGCTTACGAGCAGTACTTC. This translates into CASTVAPLAYEQYF.

The chain joins TRBV5-1 to TRBJ1-1; no reliable D call. Germline CDR1 is SGHRS and CDR2 is YFSETQ. The CDR3 is 17 residues long. Trimming removed 4 bases at V and 0 bases at J, with 19 bases between. The DNA of the CDR3 is TGCGCCAGCAGCCCCTTGCGCCGACATCTTATGAACACTGAAGCTTTCTTT. Translating gives CASSPLRRHLMNTEAFF.

The chain links TRBV5-8 to TRBJ1-1; D gene ambiguous. Germline CDR1 reads SGHTS; CDR2 reads YDEGEE. The CDR3 length is 14 residues. Between the trimmed V and J ends, which lost 0 bases and 0 bases, there was a span of 6 bases. CDR3 nucleotides: TGTGCCAGCAGCTTGGGACTTCTGAACACTGAAGCTTTCTTT. Residues: CASSLGLLNTEAFF.

The rearrangement uses TRBV19 and TRBJ2-5; 8 bases are a match to TRBD2. Germline V CDR1 and CDR2: LNHDA, SQIVND (reference sequence). J lost 2 bases, V lost 8 bases, and 7 bases had no gene match. The CDR3 contains 14 residues. CDR3 in DNA: TGTGCCAGTGGTCAGACTAGCGCACAAGAGACCCAGTACTTC. Its protein is CASGQTSAQETQYF. Filled out from reference TRBV19 and TRBJ2-5, the complete variable domain reads DGGITQSPKYLFRKEGQNVTLSCEQNLNHDAMYWYRQDPGQGLRLIYYSQIVNDFQKGDIAEGYSVSREKKESFPLTVTSAQKNPTAFYLCASGQTSAQETQYFGPGTRLLVL.

The chain has TRBV7-8 and TRBJ1-5; TRBD1 might be the D (5 bases). Germline V gene data show CDR1 as SGHVS and CDR2 as FQNEAQ. This CDR3 is 16 amino acids long. V was pared by 0 bases and J by 0 bases, with 9 bases between. CDR3 nucleotide sequence: TGTGCCAGCAGCTTAGCGACGGGGGGTAGCAATCAGCCCCAGCATTTT. It yields the protein CASSLATGGSNQPQHF.

The chain is built from TRBV7-2 and TRBJ2-7; TRBD1 is a possible D gene (7 bases). V was shortened by 5 bases and J by 4 bases, with 9 bases between the two germline ends. From germline, CDR1 is SGHTA and CDR2 FQGNSA. The CDR3 runs to 12 residues. CDR3 coding DNA: TGTGCCAGCAGCCCAGGGGGGTACGAGCAGTACTTC. Its protein product is CASSPGGYEQYF.

The chain links TRBV19 to TRBJ2-3; 10 positions agree with TRBD1. The CDR3 is 15 amino acids. The germline V gene encodes CDR1 LNHDA and CDR2 SQIVND (reference sequence). J was trimmed by 6 bases and V by 6 bases; bases with no gene match: 9. The DNA of the CDR3 is TGTGCCAGTAGAAACCGGGACAGGGGAACCGATACGCAGTATTTT. The encoded protein is CASRNRDRGTDTQYF. The whole variable domain, remainder taken from reference TRBV19 and TRBJ2-3, is DGGITQSPKYLFRKEGQNVTLSCEQNLNHDAMYWYRQDPGQGLRLIYYSQIVNDFQKGDIAEGYSVSREKKESFPLTVTSAQKNPTAFYLCASRNRDRGTDTQYFGPGTRLTVL.

V usage is TRBV5-3 and J usage is TRBJ1-2; maybe TRBD1 (6 bases). TRBV5-3 is recorded as an ORF, its role being uncertain. The CDR3 loop spans 12 amino acids. Trimming took 4 bases from V and 8 from J, leaving 12 bases between them. The CDR3 spells CARSPRGDGYTF. CDR3 DNA sequence: TGTGCCAGAAGCCCCAGGGGTGACGGCTACACCTTC.

The rearrangement links TRBV9 to TRBJ2-5; D may be TRBD2 (5 bases). Germline V gene data show CDR1 as SGDLS and CDR2 as YYNGEE. The length of the CDR3 is 13 residues. Trimming took off 3 bases at V and 2 bases at J, with 8 bases between the two ends. CDR3 sequence reads: CASSGTSQETQYF. CDR3 nucleotide sequence: TGTGCCAGCAGCGGGACTTCGCAAGAGACCCAGTACTTC.

The rearrangement links TRBV19 to TRBJ1-5; 10 nucleotides align to TRBD1. The CDR3 extends over 15 amino acids. Germline loops: CDR1 LNHDA, CDR2 SQIVND (reference sequence). After removal of 5 bases from V and 3 bases from J, the junction contained 4 bases not matched to a gene. The CDR3 sequence: CASSWDRGDNQPQHF. The CDR3 DNA reads as TGTGCCAGTAGTTGGGACAGGGGCGACAATCAGCCCCAGCATTTT.

This clone is a singleton in its sample. The chain recombines TRBV5-6 with TRBJ1-1; D is uncertain. This CDR3 has 15 amino acids. Trimming removed 0 bases at V and 1 base at J, with 10 bases between. Germline-derived CDR1 and CDR2 are SGHDT and YYEEEE. CDR3 bases: TGTGCCAGCAGCTTGGGTGGCGGCAGGAACACTGAAGCTTTCTTT. It codes for CASSLGGGRNTEAFF. Full variable domain (remainder filled in from reference TRBV5-6 and TRBJ1-1): DAGVTQSPTHLIKTRGQQVTLRCSPKSGHDTVSWYQQALGQGPQFIFQYYEEEERQRGNFPDRFSGHQFPNYSSELNVNALLLGDSALYLCASSLGGGRNTEAFFGQGTRLTVV.